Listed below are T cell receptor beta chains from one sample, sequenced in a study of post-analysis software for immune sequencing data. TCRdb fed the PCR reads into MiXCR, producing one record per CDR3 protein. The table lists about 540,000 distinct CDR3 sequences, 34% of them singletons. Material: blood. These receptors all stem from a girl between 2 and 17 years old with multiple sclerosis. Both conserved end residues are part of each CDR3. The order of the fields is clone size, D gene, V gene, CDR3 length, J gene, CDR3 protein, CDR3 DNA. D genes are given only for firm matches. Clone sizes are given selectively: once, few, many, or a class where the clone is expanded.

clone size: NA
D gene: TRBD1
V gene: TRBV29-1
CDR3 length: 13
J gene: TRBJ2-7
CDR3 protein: CSVPGQGSYEQYF
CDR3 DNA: TGCAGCGTGCCGGGACAGGGCTCCTACGAGCAGTACTTC

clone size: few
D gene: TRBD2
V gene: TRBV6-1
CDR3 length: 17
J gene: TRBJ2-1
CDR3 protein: CASSEALPGGPYNEQFF
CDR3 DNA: TGTGCCAGCAGTGAAGCGCTCCCGGGGGGACCCTACAATGAGCAGTTCTTC

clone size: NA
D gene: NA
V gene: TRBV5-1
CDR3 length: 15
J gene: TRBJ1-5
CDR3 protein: CASSLAGDRDQPQHF
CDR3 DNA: TGCGCCAGCAGCTTGGCCGGTGACAGAGATCAGCCCCAGCATTTT

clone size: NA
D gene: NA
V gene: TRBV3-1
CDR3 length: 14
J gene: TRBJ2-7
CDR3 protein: CASSQDRQSYEQYF
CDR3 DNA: TGTGCCAGCAGCCAAGATCGACAGTCCTACGAGCAGTACTTC

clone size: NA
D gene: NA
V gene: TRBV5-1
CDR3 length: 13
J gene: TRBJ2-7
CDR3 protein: CASTSGGRYEQYF
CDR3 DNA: TGCGCCAGCACTTCTGGGGGTAGGTACGAGCAGTACTTC

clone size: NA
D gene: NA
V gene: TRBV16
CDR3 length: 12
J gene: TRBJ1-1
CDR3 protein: CASSPRTEEAFF
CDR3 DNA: TGTGCCAGCAGCCCGCGGACGGAGGAAGCTTTCTTT

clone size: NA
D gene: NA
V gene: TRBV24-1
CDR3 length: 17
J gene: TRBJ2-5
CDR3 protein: CATSDPTGSVHRETQYF
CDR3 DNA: TGTGCCACCAGTGATCCCACAGGGTCGGTTCATCGGGAGACCCAGTACTTC

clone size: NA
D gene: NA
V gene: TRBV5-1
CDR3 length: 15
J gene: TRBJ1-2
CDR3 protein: CASSSLTNTNYGYTF
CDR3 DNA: TGCGCCAGCAGCAGTTTGACAAATACTAACTATGGCTACACCTTC

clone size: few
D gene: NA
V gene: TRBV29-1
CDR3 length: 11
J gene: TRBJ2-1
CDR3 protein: CSVPLGSFQFF
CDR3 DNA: TGCAGCGTTCCGCTAGGAAGCTTCCAGTTCTTC

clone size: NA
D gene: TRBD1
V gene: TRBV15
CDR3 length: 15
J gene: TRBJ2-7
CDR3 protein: CATSRGQGDSYEQYF
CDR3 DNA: TGTGCCACCAGCCGGGGACAGGGGGACTCCTACGAGCAGTACTTC

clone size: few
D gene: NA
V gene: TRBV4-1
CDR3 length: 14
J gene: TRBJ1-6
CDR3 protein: CASSQDRGYSPLHF
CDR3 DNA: TGCGCCAGCAGCCAAGACAGGGGCTATTCACCCCTCCACTTT

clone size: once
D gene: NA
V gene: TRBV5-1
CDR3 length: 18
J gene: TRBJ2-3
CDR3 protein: CASSLSVGQASCPDTQYF
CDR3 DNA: TGCGCCAGCAGCCTGTCTGTCGGGCAGGCCTCTTGTCCAGATACGCAGTATTTT

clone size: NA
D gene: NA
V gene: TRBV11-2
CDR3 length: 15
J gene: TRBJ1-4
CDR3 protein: CASSPARATNEKLFF
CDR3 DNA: TGTGCCAGCAGCCCCGCCCGTGCAACTAATGAAAAACTGTTTTTT

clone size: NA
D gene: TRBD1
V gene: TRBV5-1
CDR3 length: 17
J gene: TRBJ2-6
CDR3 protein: CASSFRGLVSGANVLTF
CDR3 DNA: TGCGCCAGCAGCTTCAGGGGGTTGGTCTCTGGGGCCAACGTCCTGACTTTC

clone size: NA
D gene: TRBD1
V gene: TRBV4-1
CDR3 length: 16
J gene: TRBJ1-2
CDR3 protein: CASSQGLTGGSYGYTF
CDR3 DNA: TGCGCCAGCAGCCAAGGTTTGACAGGGGGCTCCTATGGCTACACCTTC

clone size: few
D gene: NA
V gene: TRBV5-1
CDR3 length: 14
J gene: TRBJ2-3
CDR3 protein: CASSSGRTTDTQYF
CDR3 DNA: TGCGCCAGCAGCTCGGGACGGACCACAGATACGCAGTATTTT

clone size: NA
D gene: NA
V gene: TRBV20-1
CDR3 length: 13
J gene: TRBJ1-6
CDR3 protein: CSAHRQGSSPLHF
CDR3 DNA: TGCAGTGCTCACCGCCAGGGAAGTTCACCCCTCCACTTT

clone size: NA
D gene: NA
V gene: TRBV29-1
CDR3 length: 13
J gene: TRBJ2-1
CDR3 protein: CSVVRLRNNEQFF
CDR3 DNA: TGCAGCGTTGTTCGGCTCAGAAACAATGAGCAGTTCTTC

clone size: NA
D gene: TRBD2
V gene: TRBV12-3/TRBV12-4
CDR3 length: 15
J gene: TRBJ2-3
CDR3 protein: CATKLSGGASDTQYF
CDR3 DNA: TGTGCCACCAAACTTAGCGGGGGGGCTTCAGATACGCAGTATTTT

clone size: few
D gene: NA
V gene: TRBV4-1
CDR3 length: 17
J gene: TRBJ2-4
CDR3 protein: CASSQDRGRVSKNIQYF
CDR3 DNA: TGCGCCAGCAGCCAAGATCGGGGCAGGGTCTCCAAAAACATTCAGTACTTC

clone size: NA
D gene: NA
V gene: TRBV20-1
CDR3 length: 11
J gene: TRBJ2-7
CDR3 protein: CSARDVPEQYF
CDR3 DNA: TGCAGTGCTAGAGATGTACCGGAGCAGTACTTC

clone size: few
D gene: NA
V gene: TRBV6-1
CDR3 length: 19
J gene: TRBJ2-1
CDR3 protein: CASSSTDRSAQSSYNEQFF
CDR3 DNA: TGTGCCAGCAGCTCCACTGACAGGTCCGCTCAGAGCTCCTACAATGAGCAGTTCTTC

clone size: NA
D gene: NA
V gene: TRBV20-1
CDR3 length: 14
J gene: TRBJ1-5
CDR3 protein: CSARDWQANQPQHF
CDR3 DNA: TGCAGTGCTAGAGATTGGCAAGCCAATCAGCCCCAGCATTTT

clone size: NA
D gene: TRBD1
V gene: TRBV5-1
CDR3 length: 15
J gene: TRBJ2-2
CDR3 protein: CASSPGQGTVGELFF
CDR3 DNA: TGCGCCAGCAGCCCGGGACAGGGAACGGTCGGGGAGCTGTTTTTT

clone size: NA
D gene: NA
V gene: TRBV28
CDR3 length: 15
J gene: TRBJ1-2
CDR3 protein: CASSIPTGGSYGYTF
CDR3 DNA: TGTGCCAGCAGTATCCCCACCGGGGGATCCTATGGCTACACCTTC

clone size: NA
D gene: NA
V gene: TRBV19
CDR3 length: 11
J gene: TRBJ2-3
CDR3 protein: CASTVSGSQYF
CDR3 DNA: TGTGCCAGTACTGTTAGCGGCTCGCAGTATTTT

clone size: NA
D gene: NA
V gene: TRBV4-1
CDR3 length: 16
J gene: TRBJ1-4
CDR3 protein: CASSQGLGLSNEKLFF
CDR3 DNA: TGCGCCAGCAGCCAAGGTTTGGGTCTCTCTAATGAAAAACTGTTTTTT

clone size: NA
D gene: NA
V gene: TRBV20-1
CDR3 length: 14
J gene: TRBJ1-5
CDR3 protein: CSASTSGTNQPQHF
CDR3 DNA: TGCAGTGCTAGTACTTCAGGGACAAATCAGCCCCAGCATTTT

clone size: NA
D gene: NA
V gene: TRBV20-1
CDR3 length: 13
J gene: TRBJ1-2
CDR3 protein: CSAPTTGSYGYTF
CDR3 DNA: TGCAGTGCTCCTACGACGGGCTCCTATGGCTACACCTTC

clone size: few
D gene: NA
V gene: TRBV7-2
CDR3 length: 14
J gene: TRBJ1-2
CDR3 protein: CASSLAGYLYGYTF
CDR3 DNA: TGTGCCAGCAGCTTAGCGGGCTATCTCTATGGCTACACCTTC

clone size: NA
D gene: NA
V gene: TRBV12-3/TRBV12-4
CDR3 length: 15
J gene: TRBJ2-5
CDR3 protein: CASSLLTSLEETQYF
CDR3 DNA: TGTGCCAGCAGTTTACTGACTAGTCTGGAAGAGACCCAGTACTTC

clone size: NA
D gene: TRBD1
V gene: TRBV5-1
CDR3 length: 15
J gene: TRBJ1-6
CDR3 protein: CASSMRTGNNSPLHF
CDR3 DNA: TGCGCCAGCAGCATGAGGACAGGGAATAATTCACCCCTCCACTTT

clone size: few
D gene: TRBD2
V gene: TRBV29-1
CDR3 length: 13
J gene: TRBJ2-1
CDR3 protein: CSVVGLAGGRMFF
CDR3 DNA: TGCAGCGTCGTGGGACTAGCGGGGGGGCGAATGTTCTTC

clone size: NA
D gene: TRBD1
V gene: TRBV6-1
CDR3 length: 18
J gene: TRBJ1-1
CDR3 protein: CASSAGTGSSRGDTEAFF
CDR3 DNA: TGTGCCAGCAGTGCCGGGACAGGATCCTCCAGGGGAGACACTGAAGCTTTCTTT

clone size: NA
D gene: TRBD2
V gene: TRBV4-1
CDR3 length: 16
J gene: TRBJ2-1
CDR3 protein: CASSQRGLAGLSVQFF
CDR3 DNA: TGCGCCAGCAGCCAGCGGGGACTAGCGGGGCTCAGTGTGCAGTTCTTC

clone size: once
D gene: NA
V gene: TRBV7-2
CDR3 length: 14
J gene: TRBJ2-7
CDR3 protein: CASSFTGVSYEQYF
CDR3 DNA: TGTGCCAGCAGCTTTACCGGGGTATCCTACGAGCAGTACTTC

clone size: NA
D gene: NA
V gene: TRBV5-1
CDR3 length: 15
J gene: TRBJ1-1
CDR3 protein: CASSNRDGMNTEAFF
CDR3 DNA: TGCGCCAGCAGCAACCGAGACGGAATGAACACTGAAGCTTTCTTT

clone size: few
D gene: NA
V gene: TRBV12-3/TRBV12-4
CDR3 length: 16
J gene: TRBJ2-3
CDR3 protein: CASSLAPGGHTDTQYF
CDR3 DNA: TGTGCCAGCAGTTTAGCGCCTGGAGGTCACACAGATACGCAGTATTTT

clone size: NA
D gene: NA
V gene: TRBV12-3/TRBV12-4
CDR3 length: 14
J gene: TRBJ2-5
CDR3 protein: CASSLGALRETQYF
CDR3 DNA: TGTGCCAGCAGTTTGGGGGCCCTTAGAGAGACCCAGTACTTC

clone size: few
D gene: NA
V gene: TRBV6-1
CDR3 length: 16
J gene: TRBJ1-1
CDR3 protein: CASSKDGRAWNTEAFF
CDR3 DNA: TGTGCCAGCAGCAAAGATGGGAGAGCGTGGAACACTGAAGCTTTCTTT

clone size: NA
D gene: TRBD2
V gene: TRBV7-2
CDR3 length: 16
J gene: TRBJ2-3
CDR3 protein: CASSLLAGGDTDTQYF
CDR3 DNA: TGTGCCAGCAGCTTACTAGCGGGGGGCGACACAGATACGCAGTATTTT

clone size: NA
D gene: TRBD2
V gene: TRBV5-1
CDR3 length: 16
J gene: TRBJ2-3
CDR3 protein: CASSLVASGGSDTQYF
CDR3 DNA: TGCGCCAGCAGCTTGGTGGCTAGCGGGGGCTCAGATACGCAGTATTTT

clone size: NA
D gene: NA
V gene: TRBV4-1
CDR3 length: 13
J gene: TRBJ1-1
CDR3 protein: CASSQDRLTEAFF
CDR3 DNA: TGCGCCAGCAGCCAAGATCGGTTAACTGAAGCTTTCTTT

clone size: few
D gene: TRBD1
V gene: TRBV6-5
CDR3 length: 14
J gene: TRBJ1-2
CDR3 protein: CASTQGQGVYGYTF
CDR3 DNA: TGTGCCAGCACCCAAGGACAGGGGGTCTATGGCTACACCTTC

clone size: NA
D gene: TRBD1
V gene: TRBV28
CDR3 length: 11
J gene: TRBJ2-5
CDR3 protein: CATHRGETQYF
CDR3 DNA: TGTGCCACCCACAGGGGGGAGACCCAGTACTTC

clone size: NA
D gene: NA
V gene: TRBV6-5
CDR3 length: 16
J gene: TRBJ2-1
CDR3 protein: CASSRSRPPSYNEQFF
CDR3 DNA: TGTGCCAGCAGTCGTTCGCGGCCCCCATCCTACAATGAGCAGTTCTTC

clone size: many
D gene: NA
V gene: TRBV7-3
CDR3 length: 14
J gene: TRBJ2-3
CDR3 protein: CASSLQRGTDTQYF
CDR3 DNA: TGTGCCAGCAGCTTACAGCGGGGCACAGATACGCAGTATTTT

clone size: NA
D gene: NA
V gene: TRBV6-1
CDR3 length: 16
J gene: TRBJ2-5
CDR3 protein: CANGLVGRRPQETQYF
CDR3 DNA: TGTGCCAACGGGTTGGTGGGGCGGAGACCCCAAGAGACCCAGTACTTC

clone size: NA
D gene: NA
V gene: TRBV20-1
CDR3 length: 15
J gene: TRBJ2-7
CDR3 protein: CSARTGTAGTYEQYF
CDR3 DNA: TGCAGTGCTCGAACTGGGACGGCGGGGACCTACGAGCAGTACTTC

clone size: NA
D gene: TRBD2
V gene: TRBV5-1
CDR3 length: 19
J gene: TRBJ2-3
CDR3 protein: CASRTDSGGNWLRTGTQYF
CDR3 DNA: TGCGCCAGCAGAACTGATAGCGGGGGGAATTGGTTGAGGACAGGTACGCAGTATTTT

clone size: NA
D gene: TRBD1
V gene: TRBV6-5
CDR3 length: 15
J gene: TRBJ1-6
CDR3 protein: CASSSPDRGRSPLHF
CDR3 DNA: TGTGCCAGCAGTTCTCCGGACAGGGGGAGGTCACCCCTCCACTTT

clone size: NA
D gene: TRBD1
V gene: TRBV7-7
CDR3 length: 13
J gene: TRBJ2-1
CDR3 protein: CATDRGLDNEQFF
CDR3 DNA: TGTGCTACCGACAGGGGGCTGGACAATGAGCAGTTCTTC

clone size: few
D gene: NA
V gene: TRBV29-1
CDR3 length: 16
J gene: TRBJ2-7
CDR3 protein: CSVRDSVDSDSYEQYF
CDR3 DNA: TGCAGCGTTCGGGACTCAGTGGACAGCGATTCCTACGAGCAGTACTTC

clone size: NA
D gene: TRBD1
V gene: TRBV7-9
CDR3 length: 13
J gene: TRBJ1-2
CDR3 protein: CASSPRTGAGYTF
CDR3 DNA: TGTGCCAGCAGCCCGAGGACAGGGGCAGGCTACACCTTC

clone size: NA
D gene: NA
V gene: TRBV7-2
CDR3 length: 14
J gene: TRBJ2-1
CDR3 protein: CASSLKTPGNEQFF
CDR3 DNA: TGTGCCAGCAGCTTAAAGACCCCTGGGAATGAGCAGTTCTTC

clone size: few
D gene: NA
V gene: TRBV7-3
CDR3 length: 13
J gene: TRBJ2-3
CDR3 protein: CASSLSAADTQYF
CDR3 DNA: TGTGCCAGCAGCTTATCTGCGGCCGATACGCAGTATTTT